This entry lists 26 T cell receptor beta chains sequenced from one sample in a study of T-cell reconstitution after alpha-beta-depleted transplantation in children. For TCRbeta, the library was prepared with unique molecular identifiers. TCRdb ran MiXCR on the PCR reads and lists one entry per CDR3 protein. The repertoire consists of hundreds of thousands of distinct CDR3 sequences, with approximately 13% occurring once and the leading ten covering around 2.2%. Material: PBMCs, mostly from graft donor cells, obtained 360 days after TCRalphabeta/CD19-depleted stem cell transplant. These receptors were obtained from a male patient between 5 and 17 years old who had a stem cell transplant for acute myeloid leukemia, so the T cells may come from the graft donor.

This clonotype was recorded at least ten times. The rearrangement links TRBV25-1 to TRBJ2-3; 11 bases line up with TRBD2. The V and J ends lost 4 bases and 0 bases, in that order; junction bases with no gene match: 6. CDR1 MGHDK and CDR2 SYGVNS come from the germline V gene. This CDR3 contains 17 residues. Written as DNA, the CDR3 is TGTGCCAGCAGTGGGGGGACTAGCGGTTTTAGCACAGATACGCAGTATTTT. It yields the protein CASSGGTSGFSTDTQYF.

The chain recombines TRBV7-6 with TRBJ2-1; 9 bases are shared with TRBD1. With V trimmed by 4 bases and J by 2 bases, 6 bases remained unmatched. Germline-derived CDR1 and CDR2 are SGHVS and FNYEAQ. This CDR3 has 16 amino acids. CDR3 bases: TGTGCCAGCAGCTATCCGACAGGGGGAGCCTACAATGAGCAGTTCTTC. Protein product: CASSYPTGGAYNEQFF.

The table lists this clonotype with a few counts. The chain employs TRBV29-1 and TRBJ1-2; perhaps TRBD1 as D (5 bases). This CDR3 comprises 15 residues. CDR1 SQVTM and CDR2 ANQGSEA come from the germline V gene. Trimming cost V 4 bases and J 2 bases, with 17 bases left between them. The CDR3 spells CSVGRSGTANYGYTF. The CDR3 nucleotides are TGCAGCGTTGGCCGTTCAGGGACGGCAAACTATGGCTACACCTTC.

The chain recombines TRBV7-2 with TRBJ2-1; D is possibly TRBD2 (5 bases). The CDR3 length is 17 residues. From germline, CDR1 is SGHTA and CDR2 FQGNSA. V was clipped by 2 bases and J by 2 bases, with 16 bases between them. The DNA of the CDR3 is TGTGCCAGCAGCTTACCGCGGGCCCTCTTAACCTACAATGAGCAGTTCTTC. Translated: CASSLPRALLTYNEQFF.

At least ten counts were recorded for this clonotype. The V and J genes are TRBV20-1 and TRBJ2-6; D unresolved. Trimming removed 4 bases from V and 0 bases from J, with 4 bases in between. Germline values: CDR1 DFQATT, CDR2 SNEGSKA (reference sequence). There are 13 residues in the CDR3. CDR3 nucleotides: TGCAGTGCTATGATCTCTGGGGCCAACGTCCTGACTTTC. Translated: CSAMISGANVLTF.

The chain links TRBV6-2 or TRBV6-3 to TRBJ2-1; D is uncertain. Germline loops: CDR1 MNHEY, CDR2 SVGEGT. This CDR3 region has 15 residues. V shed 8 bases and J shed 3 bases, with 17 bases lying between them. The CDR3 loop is CASLFLTILYNEQFF. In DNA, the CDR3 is TGTGCCAGCCTTTTCCTAACCATCCTCTACAATGAGCAGTTCTTC.

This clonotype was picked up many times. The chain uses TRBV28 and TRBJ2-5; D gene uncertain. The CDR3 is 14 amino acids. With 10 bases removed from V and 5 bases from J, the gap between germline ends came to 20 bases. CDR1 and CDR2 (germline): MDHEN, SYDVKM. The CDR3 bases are TGTGCCACCCTTGGCAGGCTCGGGTGGGAGACCCAGTACTTC. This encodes CATLGRLGWETQYF.

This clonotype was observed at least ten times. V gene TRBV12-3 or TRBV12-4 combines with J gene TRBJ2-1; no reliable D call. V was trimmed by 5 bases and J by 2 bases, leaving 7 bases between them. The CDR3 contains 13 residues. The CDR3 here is CASSTLTYNEQFF. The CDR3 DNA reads TGTGCCAGCAGTACCCTAACCTACAATGAGCAGTTCTTC.

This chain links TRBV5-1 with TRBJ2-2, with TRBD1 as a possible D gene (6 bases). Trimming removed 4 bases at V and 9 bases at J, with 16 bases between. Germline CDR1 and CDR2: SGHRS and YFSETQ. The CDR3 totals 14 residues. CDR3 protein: CASSPGAPPWELFF. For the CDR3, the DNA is TGCGCCAGCAGCCCAGGGGCCCCTCCCTGGGAGCTGTTTTTT.

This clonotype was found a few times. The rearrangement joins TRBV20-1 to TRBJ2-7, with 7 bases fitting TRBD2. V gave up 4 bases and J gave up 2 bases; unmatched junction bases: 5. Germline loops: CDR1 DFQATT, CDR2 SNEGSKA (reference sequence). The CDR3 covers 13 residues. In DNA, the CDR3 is TGCAGTGCTACGGGGGGAGCCCCCTACGAGCAGTACTTC. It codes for CSATGGAPYEQYF.

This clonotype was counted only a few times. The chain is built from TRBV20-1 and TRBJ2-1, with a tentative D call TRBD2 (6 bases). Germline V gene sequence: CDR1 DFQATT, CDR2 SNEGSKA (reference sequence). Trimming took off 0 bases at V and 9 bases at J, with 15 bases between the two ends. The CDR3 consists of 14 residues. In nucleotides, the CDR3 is TGCAGTGCTAGAGACCTCCGGGACTCCCCTGAGCAGTTCTTC. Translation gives CSARDLRDSPEQFF.

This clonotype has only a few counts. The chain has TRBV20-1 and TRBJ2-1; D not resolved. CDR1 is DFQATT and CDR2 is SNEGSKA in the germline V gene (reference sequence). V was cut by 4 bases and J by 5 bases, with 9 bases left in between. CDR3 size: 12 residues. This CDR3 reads CSATRSDNEQFF. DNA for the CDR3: TGCAGTGCTACCAGGAGCGACAATGAGCAGTTCTTC.

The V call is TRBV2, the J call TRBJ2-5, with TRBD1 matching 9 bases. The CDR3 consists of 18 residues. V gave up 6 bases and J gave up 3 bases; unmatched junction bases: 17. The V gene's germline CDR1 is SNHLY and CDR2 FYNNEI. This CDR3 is CASRETGGAWRVKETQYF. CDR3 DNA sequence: TGTGCCAGCAGGGAAACAGGGGGCGCCTGGCGGGTGAAAGAGACCCAGTACTTC.

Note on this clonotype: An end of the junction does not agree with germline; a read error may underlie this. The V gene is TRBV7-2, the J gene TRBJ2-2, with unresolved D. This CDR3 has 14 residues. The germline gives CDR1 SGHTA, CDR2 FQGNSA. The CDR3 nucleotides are TGTGCCAGCAGCCGACAACTTAACACCAGGGAGCTGTTTTTT. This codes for CASSRQLNTRELFF.

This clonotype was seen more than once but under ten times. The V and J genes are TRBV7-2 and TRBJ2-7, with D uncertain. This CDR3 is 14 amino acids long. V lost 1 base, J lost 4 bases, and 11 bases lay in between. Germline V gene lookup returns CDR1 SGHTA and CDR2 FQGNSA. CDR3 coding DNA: TGTGCCAGCAGCTTAGGATTAGACGGGTACGAGCAGTACTTC. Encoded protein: CASSLGLDGYEQYF.

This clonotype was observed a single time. The CDR3, as DNA: TGTGCCAGCAGCGTAGGGACTAGCGACCTCTACGAGCAGTACTTC. It encodes CASSVGTSDLYEQYF. The V call is TRBV9, the J call TRBJ2-7; TRBD2 agrees at 9 bases. The CDR3 consists of 15 residues. The V and J ends lost 0 bases and 3 bases, in that order; junction bases with no gene match: 4. The germline CDR1 and CDR2 sequences are SGDLS and YYNGEE.

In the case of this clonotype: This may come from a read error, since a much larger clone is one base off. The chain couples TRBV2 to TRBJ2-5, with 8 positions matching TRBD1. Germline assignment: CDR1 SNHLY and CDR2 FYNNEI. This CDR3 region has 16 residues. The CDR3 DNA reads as TGTGGCACCAGTGAAGCAGGGGGCGAACCACAAGAGACCCAGTACTTC. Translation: CGTSEAGGEPQETQYF. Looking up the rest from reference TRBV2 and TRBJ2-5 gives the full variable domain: EPEVTQTPSHQVTQMGQEVILRCVPISNHLYFYWYRQILGQKVEFLVSFYNNEISEKSEIFDDQFSVERPDGSNFTLKIRSTKLEDSAMYFCGTSEAGGEPQETQYFGPGTRLLVL.

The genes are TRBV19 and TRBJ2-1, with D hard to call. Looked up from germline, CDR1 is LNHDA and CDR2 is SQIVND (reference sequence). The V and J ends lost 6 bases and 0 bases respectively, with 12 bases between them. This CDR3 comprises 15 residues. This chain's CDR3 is CASRKLASSYNEQFF. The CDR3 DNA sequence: TGTGCCAGTAGGAAGCTTGCGAGCTCCTACAATGAGCAGTTCTTC.

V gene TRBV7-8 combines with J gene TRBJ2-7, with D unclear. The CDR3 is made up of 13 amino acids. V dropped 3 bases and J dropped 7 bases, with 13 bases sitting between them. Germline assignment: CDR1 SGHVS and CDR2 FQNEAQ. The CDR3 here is CASSFPGIGEQYF. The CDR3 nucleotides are TGTGCCAGCAGCTTCCCGGGCATTGGGGAGCAGTACTTC.

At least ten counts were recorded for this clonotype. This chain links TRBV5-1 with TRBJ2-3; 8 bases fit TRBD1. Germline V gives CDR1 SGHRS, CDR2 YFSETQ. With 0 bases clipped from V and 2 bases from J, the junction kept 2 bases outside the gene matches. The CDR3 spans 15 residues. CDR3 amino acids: CASSLDRGDTDTQYF. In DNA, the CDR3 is TGCGCCAGCAGCTTGGACAGGGGGGACACAGATACGCAGTATTTT.

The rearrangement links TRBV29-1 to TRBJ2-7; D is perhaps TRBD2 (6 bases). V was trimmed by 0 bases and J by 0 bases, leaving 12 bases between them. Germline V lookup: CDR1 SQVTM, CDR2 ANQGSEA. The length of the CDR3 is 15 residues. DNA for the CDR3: TGCAGCGTTGAAGATCAACCCGGGGGCTCCTACGAGCAGTACTTC. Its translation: CSVEDQPGGSYEQYF.

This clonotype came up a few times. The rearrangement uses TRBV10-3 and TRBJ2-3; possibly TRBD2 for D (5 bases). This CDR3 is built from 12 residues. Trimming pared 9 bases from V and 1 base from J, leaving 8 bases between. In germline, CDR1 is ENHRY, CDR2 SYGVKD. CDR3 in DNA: TGTGCCATACTAGTGGGCACAGATACGCAGTATTTT. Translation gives CAILVGTDTQYF.

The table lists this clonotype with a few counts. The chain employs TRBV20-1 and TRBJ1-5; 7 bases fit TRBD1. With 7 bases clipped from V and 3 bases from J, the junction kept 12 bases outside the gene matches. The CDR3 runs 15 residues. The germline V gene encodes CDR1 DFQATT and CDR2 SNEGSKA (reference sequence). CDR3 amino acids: CSVRGSQLNNQPQHF. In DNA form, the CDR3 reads TGCAGTGTCAGGGGGTCACAACTTAACAATCAGCCCCAGCATTTT.

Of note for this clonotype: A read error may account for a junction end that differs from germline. CDR3 in DNA: TGTGCCAGCAGTTGGGACAGCCCGAAGACCGGGGAGCTGTTTTTT. It is translated as CASSWDSPKTGELFF. The rearrangement links TRBV6-2 or TRBV6-3 to TRBJ2-2, with 7 bases lining up with TRBD1. CDR3 length equals 15 residues. Germline V gene data show CDR1 as MNHEY and CDR2 as SVGEGT.

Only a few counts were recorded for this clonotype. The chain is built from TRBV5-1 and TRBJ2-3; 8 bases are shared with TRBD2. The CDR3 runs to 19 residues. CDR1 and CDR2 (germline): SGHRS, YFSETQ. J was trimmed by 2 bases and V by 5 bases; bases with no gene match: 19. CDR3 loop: CASSRPSKDSGVHTDTQYF. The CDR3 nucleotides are TGCGCCAGCAGTCGTCCCAGCAAGGATAGCGGGGTTCACACAGATACGCAGTATTTT.

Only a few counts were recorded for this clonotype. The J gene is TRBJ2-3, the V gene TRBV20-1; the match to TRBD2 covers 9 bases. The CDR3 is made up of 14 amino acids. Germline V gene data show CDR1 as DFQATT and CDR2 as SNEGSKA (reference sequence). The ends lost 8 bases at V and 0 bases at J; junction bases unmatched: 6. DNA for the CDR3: TGCAGTTCCACGGCGGGAGGGAGCACAGATACGCAGTATTTT. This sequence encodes CSSTAGGSTDTQYF.